The entry that follows covers one T cell receptor (beta chain) sequence. The data derive from a study of blood T cell repertoires in COVID-19. Study information: The samples span acute and convalescent COVID-19 from the United States, Italy and Spain.

The method was immunoSEQ multiplex PCR; TCRdb's version includes in-frame clones alone and lacks a portion of them. The sample has around 320,000 clones; approximately 90% are singletons. The germline gives CDR1 SGHRS, CDR2 YFSETQ. V lost 0 bases to trimming and J lost 0 bases, with 12 bases between them. The length of the CDR3 is 17 residues. This TCR was sampled from a woman aged 30 to 39 who had recovered from COVID-19. The chain combines TRBV5-1 with TRBJ1-4; tentatively, D is TRBD1 (5 bases). The sequencing input was peripheral blood. Here the CDR3 DNA reads TGCGCCAGCAGCTTGGGTAGGGGCTACGCAACTAATGAAAAACTGTTTTTT. Protein sequence: CASSLGRGYATNEKLFF.